This T cell receptor beta chain was found in a study of cytomegalovirus exposure and HLA in healthy donors. Turning to the study itself: Within an early data release were about 80 million unique TCRs drawn from HLA-typed donors.

The junction had 8 bases not matched to a gene; V was cut back by 5 bases and J by 9 bases. Germline CDR1 reads SEHNR; CDR2 reads FQNEAQ (reference sequence). The CDR3 contains 15 residues. Study findings and constraints: A classifier reportedly called cytomegalovirus status with high sensitivity and specificity. Overall, 164 TCR beta chains were annotated as cytomegalovirus-associated. A previous analysis found most TCR beta V segments productive roughly 87% or roughly 30% of the time.

The PCR had 60 Vbeta and 13 Jbeta primers. Measured with immunoSEQ multiplex PCR; TCRdb has only the in-frame clones, and not every one. The sample includes 150,000 or so clones, approximately 80% of them seen just once. The table lists this clone with a few counts. Its antigen is currently unknown. The TCR sequence derives from a man aged 30-40 years in good health and CMV-seropositive. The chain uses TRBV7-9 and TRBJ1-6; 9 bases are shared with TRBD1. The source material was PBMCs. CDR3 sequence: CASSHGTGLASPLHF. The CDR3 bases are TGTGCCAGCAGCCACGGGACAGGGCTTGCTTCACCCCTCCACTTT.